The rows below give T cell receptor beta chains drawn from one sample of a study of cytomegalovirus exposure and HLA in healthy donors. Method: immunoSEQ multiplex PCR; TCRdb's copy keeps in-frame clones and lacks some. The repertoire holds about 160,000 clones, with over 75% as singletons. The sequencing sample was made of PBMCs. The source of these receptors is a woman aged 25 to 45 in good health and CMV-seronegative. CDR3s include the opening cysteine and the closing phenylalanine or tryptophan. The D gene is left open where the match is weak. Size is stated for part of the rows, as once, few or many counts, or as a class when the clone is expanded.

cdr3_aa: CASSLAGVIYEQYF
cdr3_nt: TGCGCCAGCAGCTTGGCGGGTGTGATATACGAGCAGTACTTC
v_call: TRBV5-1
j_call: TRBJ2-7
d_call: NA
clone_size: NA

cdr3_aa: CASSTRVAGNTIYF
cdr3_nt: TGTGCCAGCAGCACCAGGGTGGCTGGAAACACCATATATTTT
v_call: TRBV5-6
j_call: TRBJ1-3
d_call: NA
clone_size: few

cdr3_aa: CASSITYSLFYEQYF
cdr3_nt: TGTGCCAGTAGTATAACGTACAGCCTTTTCTACGAGCAGTACTTC
v_call: TRBV19
j_call: TRBJ2-7
d_call: NA
clone_size: NA

cdr3_aa: CAWSSRTGYSGNTIYF
cdr3_nt: TGTGCCTGGAGTTCTAGGACAGGCTACTCTGGAAACACCATATATTTT
v_call: TRBV30
j_call: TRBJ1-3
d_call: TRBD1
clone_size: once

cdr3_aa: CASSLAGYRGYGNQPQHF
cdr3_nt: TGTGCCAGCAGCTTAGCCGGGTACAGGGGGTATGGCAATCAGCCCCAGCATTTT
v_call: TRBV7-2
j_call: TRBJ1-5
d_call: TRBD1
clone_size: NA

cdr3_aa: CASSVEGDRGQPQHF
cdr3_nt: TGTGCCAGCAGCGTAGAGGGGGACAGGGGACAGCCCCAGCATTTT
v_call: TRBV9
j_call: TRBJ1-5
d_call: TRBD1
clone_size: few

cdr3_aa: CASSLGTTGNTIYF
cdr3_nt: TGCGCCAGCAGCTTGGGGACAACTGGAAACACCATATATTTT
v_call: TRBV5-1
j_call: TRBJ1-3
d_call: NA
clone_size: NA

cdr3_aa: CASRRSSGLEAFF
cdr3_nt: TGTGCCAGCAGACGGAGCTCCGGTCTCGAAGCTTTCTTT
v_call: TRBV6-4
j_call: TRBJ1-1
d_call: NA
clone_size: NA

cdr3_aa: CASSLEDSQGNEAFF
cdr3_nt: TGTGCCAGCAGCTTAGAAGACTCCCAGGGAAATGAAGCTTTCTTT
v_call: TRBV13
j_call: TRBJ1-1
d_call: NA
clone_size: NA

cdr3_aa: CSVAGTGEKLFF
cdr3_nt: TGCAGCGTTGCCGGGACAGGTGAAAAACTGTTTTTT
v_call: TRBV29-1
j_call: TRBJ1-4
d_call: TRBD1
clone_size: many

cdr3_aa: CASSVTGGIGELFF
cdr3_nt: TGTGCCAGCAGCGTGACAGGGGGTATCGGGGAGCTGTTTTTT
v_call: TRBV9
j_call: TRBJ2-2
d_call: TRBD1
clone_size: NA